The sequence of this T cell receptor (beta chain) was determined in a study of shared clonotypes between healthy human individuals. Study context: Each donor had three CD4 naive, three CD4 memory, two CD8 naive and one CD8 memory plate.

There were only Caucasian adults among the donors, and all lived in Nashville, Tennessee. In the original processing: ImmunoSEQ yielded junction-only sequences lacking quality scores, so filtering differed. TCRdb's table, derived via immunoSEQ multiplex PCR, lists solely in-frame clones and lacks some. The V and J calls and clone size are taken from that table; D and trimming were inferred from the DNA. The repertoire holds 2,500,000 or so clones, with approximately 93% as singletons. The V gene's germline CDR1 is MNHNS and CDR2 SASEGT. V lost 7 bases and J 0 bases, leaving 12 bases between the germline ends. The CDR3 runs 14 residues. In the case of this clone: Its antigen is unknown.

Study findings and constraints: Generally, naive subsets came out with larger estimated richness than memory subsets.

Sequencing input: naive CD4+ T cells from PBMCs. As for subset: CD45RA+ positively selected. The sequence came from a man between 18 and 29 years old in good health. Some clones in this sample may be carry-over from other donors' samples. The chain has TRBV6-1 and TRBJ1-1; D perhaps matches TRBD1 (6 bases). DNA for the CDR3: TGTGCCAGCAAAGGACAGAGCATGAACACTGAAGCTTTCTTT. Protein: CASKGQSMNTEAFF.